The rows below give T cell receptor beta chains drawn from one sample of a study of PD-L1 blockade in urothelial cancer. Repertoires were generated with immunoSEQ multiplex PCR, while TCRdb's copy carries only in-frame clones and drops some. Found here are around 33,000 clones, roughly nine tenths of them singletons; the top ten hold approximately 8.1%. Sequences were derived from PBMCs, sampled around atezolizumab (anti-PD-L1) treatment. The receptors come from a man older than 75 with urothelial cancer. Both conserved end residues are part of each CDR3. A D gene is named only where the DNA matches it firmly. Where a row states a size, it is once, few, many or the class of an expanded clone; other rows omit it.

D gene	V gene	clone size	J gene	CDR3 DNA	CDR3 protein
-	TRBV2	-	TRBJ1-5	TGTGCCAGCAGTGACAGGGCGTTCAATCAGCCCCAGCATTTT	CASSDRAFNQPQHF
TRBD1	TRBV7-6	hyperexpanded	TRBJ1-4	TGTGCCAGCAGCCTAACGCAGGGGGAGGATGAAAAACTGTTTTTT	CASSLTQGEDEKLFF
TRBD1	TRBV5-6	-	TRBJ2-1	TGTGCCAGCAGCTTGGCAATGGGACAGGGCAATGAGCAGTTCTTC	CASSLAMGQGNEQFF
TRBD1	TRBV6-5	-	TRBJ2-7	TGTGCCAGCAGTTGGACAGGGCTTGACGAGCAGTACTTC	CASSWTGLDEQYF
-	TRBV5-4	once	TRBJ2-2	TGTGCCAGCAGCGATCACCTACAGAGGAACACCGGGGAGCTGTTTTTT	CASSDHLQRNTGELFF
-	TRBV5-8	-	TRBJ1-1	TGTGCCAGCAGCTTGCGGGGGGTGGGGACTGAAGCTTTCTTT	CASSLRGVGTEAFF
-	TRBV11-2	-	TRBJ2-1	TGTGCCAGCAGCTTGCCTAAGCCTCTAGGTCACAATGAGCAGTTCTTC	CASSLPKPLGHNEQFF
-	TRBV6-5	once	TRBJ2-7	TGTGCCAGCACACAAGGGGTTGAGCAGTACTTC	CASTQGVEQYF
-	TRBV27	-	TRBJ1-5	TGTGCCAGCAGTTTATCAGGACATTTCAATCAGCCCCAGCATTTT	CASSLSGHFNQPQHF
TRBD2	TRBV2	-	TRBJ2-1	TGTGCCAGCATCGGGACTACCAATGAGCAGTTCTTC	CASIGTTNEQFF
-	TRBV18	-	TRBJ2-1	TGTGCCAGCTCCCCGTTTTACAATGAGCAGTTCTTC	CASSPFYNEQFF
TRBD1	TRBV2	-	TRBJ2-1	TGTGCCAGCAGTGTGGGGACAGGGGGTTGGAATGAGCAGTTCTTC	CASSVGTGGWNEQFF
-	TRBV6-1	-	TRBJ2-7	TGTGCCAGCAGTGATGGACAGAACTACGAGCAGTACTTC	CASSDGQNYEQYF
-	TRBV19	-	TRBJ1-2	TGTGCCAGTAGTATGAGTGGGGCGTCTCACTATGGCTACACCTTC	CASSMSGASHYGYTF
-	TRBV15	-	TRBJ2-1	TGTGCCACCAGCATCAGGAGGGACAATGAGCAGTTCTTC	CATSIRRDNEQFF
-	TRBV29-1	-	TRBJ2-5	TGCAGCGCCGAAAGGGATCGGGGGGAGACCCAGTACTTC	CSAERDRGETQYF
TRBD1	TRBV28	-	TRBJ2-7	TGTGCCAGCAGTTTATGGACAGGGACGTATGCCTACGAGCAGTACTTC	CASSLWTGTYAYEQYF
-	TRBV5-1	-	TRBJ2-7	TGCGCCAGCAGCTTGGGAGGGGACTTAACCTACGAGCAGTACTTC	CASSLGGDLTYEQYF
-	TRBV9	-	TRBJ2-2	TGTGCCAGCAGCGTAGTTCCAGGGAAGAACACCGGGGAGCTGTTTTTT	CASSVVPGKNTGELFF
TRBD2	TRBV15	-	TRBJ2-3	TGTGCCATCCATAGCGGGAGCACAGATACGCAGTATTTT	CAIHSGSTDTQYF
-	TRBV7-6	-	TRBJ2-5	TGTGCCAGCAGTCCTTCCCCAGAGACCCAGTACTTC	CASSPSPETQYF
TRBD2	TRBV2	-	TRBJ2-7	TGTGCCAGCAGAGCCCTAGCGGGTAGAGCCTACGAGCAGTACTTC	CASRALAGRAYEQYF
TRBD2	TRBV18	-	TRBJ2-5	TGTGCCAGCTCACCACAGCGGGAGTATGGGGAGACCCAGTACTTC	CASSPQREYGETQYF
-	TRBV30	-	TRBJ2-5	TGTGCCTGGAGTCGGAGTGGCGGAGAGACCCAGTACTTC	CAWSRSGGETQYF
TRBD1	TRBV7-2	-	TRBJ1-1	TGTGCCAGCAGCTTAGGCGGTCGCGGACAGGGGGAAGCTTTCTTT	CASSLGGRGQGEAFF
TRBD2	TRBV10-2	-	TRBJ2-5	TGCGCCAGCAGTATGTGGGAGGGCCGCGAGACCCAGTACTTC	CASSMWEGRETQYF
-	TRBV5-1	-	TRBJ2-1	TGCGCCAGCAGCGCGGATTCCGGGTCCCCCGGGGAGCAGTTCTTC	CASSADSGSPGEQFF
-	TRBV6-1	medium-sized	TRBJ2-7	TGTGCCAGCAGTGAAGTGGCAGGGGAGTCAGTCGAGCAGTACTTC	CASSEVAGESVEQYF
TRBD2	TRBV5-1	-	TRBJ2-1	TGCGCCAGCAGATCGCTGGGACTAGCGGGTGAGCAGTTCTTC	CASRSLGLAGEQFF
TRBD2	TRBV29-1	-	TRBJ2-1	TGCAGCGTGTCTAGCGGGAGCTCCTACAATGAGCAGTTCTTC	CSVSSGSSYNEQFF
TRBD1	TRBV5-1	once	TRBJ2-1	TGCGCCAGCGGGACAGGCGCCTACAATGAGCAGTTCTTC	CASGTGAYNEQFF
-	TRBV5-1	-	TRBJ2-1	TGCGCCAGCAGCCCTGATTGGGGAGGGCAGTTCTTC	CASSPDWGGQFF
-	TRBV11-2	-	TRBJ2-3	TGTGCCAGCAGCTTAGGCGGTTTCGGGAGTGGCACAGATACGCAGTATTTT	CASSLGGFGSGTDTQYF
-	TRBV20-1	-	TRBJ1-2	TGCAGTGCTAGGACAGGTTATGGCTACACCTTC	CSARTGYGYTF
-	TRBV15	-	TRBJ2-7	TGTGCCACCAGCAGAGATTTCCGGGAGATCTACGAGCAGTACTTC	CATSRDFREIYEQYF
-	TRBV18	-	TRBJ2-7	TGTGCCAGCTCACCAAGCCCCTACGAGCAGTACTTC	CASSPSPYEQYF
-	TRBV27	-	TRBJ2-7	TGTGCCAGCAGTCCCACAGGCTACGAGCAGTACTTC	CASSPTGYEQYF
-	TRBV7-2	once	TRBJ2-5	TGTGCCAGCAGCCCGACCGGGGTGGCAGAGACCCAGTACTTC	CASSPTGVAETQYF
-	TRBV18	-	TRBJ1-4	TGTGCCAGCTCACCAGTGACAGGCCATGCAACTAATGAAAAACTGTTTTTT	CASSPVTGHATNEKLFF
-	TRBV4-1	-	TRBJ2-6	TGCGCCAGCAGCCGAGCCGACTCTGGGGCCAACGTCCTGACTTTC	CASSRADSGANVLTF
-	TRBV27	-	TRBJ2-7	TGTGCCAGCAGTTTAGGTCCGGGGTACGAGCAGTACTTC	CASSLGPGYEQYF
-	TRBV18	-	TRBJ1-1	TGTGCCAGCTCGTCCGAACCGGGAGGGACTGAAGCTTTCTTT	CASSSEPGGTEAFF
-	TRBV9	once	TRBJ1-4	TGTGCCAGCAGCGTATCCCCCCGGACAGTTAATGAAAAACTGTTTTTT	CASSVSPRTVNEKLFF
TRBD1	TRBV19	-	TRBJ1-5	TGTGCCAGTAGTGGACAGGGTAGCAATCAGCCCCAGCATTTT	CASSGQGSNQPQHF
TRBD1	TRBV6-5	-	TRBJ2-7	TGTGCCAGCAGTAGAGACAGGGTCGGCGAGCAGTACTTC	CASSRDRVGEQYF
-	TRBV5-6	-	TRBJ1-4	TGTGCCAGCAGCTTGGGGGCAGAAGAAAAACTGTTTTTT	CASSLGAEEKLFF
-	TRBV16	-	TRBJ1-2	TGTGCCAGCAGCCAAAGTACGGGTTTTGATGGCTACACCTTC	CASSQSTGFDGYTF
-	TRBV7-9	-	TRBJ1-2	TGCGCCAGCAGCCCCGGGACTAACTATGGCTACACCTTC	CASSPGTNYGYTF
-	TRBV5-6	-	TRBJ1-1	TGTGCCAGCAGCTCTATCCGCGACTCGGAGAACACTGAAGCTTTCTTT	CASSSIRDSENTEAFF
-	TRBV6-5	-	TRBJ2-7	TGTGCCAGCAGACTCGCTCAGGGTAATTACGAGCAGTACTTC	CASRLAQGNYEQYF
TRBD2	TRBV6-6	-	TRBJ2-3	TGTGCCAGCAGTTATACGGCTAGCGGGTTGGATACGCAGTATTTT	CASSYTASGLDTQYF
TRBD2	TRBV11-2	-	TRBJ2-1	TGTGCCAGCAGCCGATCGGGTAGCGGGAGGGGGCCTTACAATGAGCAGTTCTTC	CASSRSGSGRGPYNEQFF
-	TRBV10-3	once	TRBJ1-3	TGTGCCATCAGTGACTTTAAGGAGGGATTCTCTGGAAACACCATATATTTT	CAISDFKEGFSGNTIYF
-	TRBV6-6	-	TRBJ2-5	TGTGCCAGCAGACGGCCGACAGGTGGAGAGACCCAGTACTTC	CASRRPTGGETQYF